The source of this T cell receptor (beta chain) is a study of blood T cell repertoires in COVID-19. Background on the study: Collection of acute and convalescent COVID-19 samples took place in the United States, Italy and Spain. PBMCs, B-cell-depleted T cells, or T cells were the source of the cDNA or gDNA that made up the material.

The CDR3 has 14 amino acids. Looked up from germline, CDR1 is ENHRY and CDR2 is SYGVKD. Note on this clone: The junction differs from germline at one of its ends, possibly a read error.

In the study's own analysis: Using reference gene primer amplification, nucleated cell counts were estimated. The protocol was immunoSEQ multiplex PCR, while the TCRdb copy is restricted to in-frame clones and leaves out a portion. That table is the source of V, J and clone size, and D and trimming were worked out from the DNA. Here the sample spans about 130,000 clones, roughly 71% being singletons. The chain is built from TRBV10-3 and TRBJ2-2, with 8 nucleotides matching TRBD2. The sequencing input was peripheral blood. This clonotype was sampled from a man older than 75 with acute or convalescent COVID-19. The CDR3 nucleotides are TGTGCCATCAGTGAGGAGCGGGGGACCGGGAAGCTGTTTTTT. This sequence encodes CAISEERGTGKLFF.